A single sample is the source of the 23 T cell receptor beta chains below, sequenced in a study of control samples from healthy donors and cancer patients. Profiled with immunoSEQ multiplex PCR; TCRdb holds only in-frame clones, not every one. Of around 130,000 clones in the sample, over 85% were seen once. Sequencing was done on a sample of blood. The source is a man aged 25-40 years in good health.

This clone was picked up one time. At the DNA level, this CDR3 is encoded by other sequences in the same sample as well. The genes are TRBV19 and TRBJ1-2; D gene uncertain. The CDR3 runs to 13 residues. Germline V lookup: CDR1 LNHDA, CDR2 SQIVND (reference sequence). The V and J ends lost 3 bases and 3 bases respectively, with 8 bases between them. CDR3 sequence: CASSISGDYGYTF. In DNA form, the CDR3 reads TGTGCCAGTAGTATCTCCGGGGACTATGGCTACACCTTC.

The chain has TRBV29-1 and TRBJ1-2; D may be TRBD1 (5 bases). Germline V gives CDR1 SQVTM, CDR2 ANQGSEA. Trimming took 5 bases from V and 4 from J, leaving 14 bases between them. This CDR3 spans 13 amino acids. The CDR3 coding sequence is TGCAGCGTTCCAGGAGAGGGGATCTATGGCTACACCTTC. Its protein is CSVPGEGIYGYTF. The whole variable domain, remainder taken from reference TRBV29-1 and TRBJ1-2, is SAVISQKPSRDICQRGTSLTIQCQVDSQVTMMFWYRQQPGQSLTLIATANQGSEATYESGFVIDKFPISRPNLTFSTLTVSNMSPEDSSIYLCSVPGEGIYGYTFGSGTRLTVV.

The chain's CDR3 is CASSFTATNEKLFF. CDR3 in DNA: TGTGCCAGCAGTTTTACTGCAACTAATGAAAAACTGTTTTTT. The chain has TRBV6-5 and TRBJ1-4; D is unresolved. With 4 bases removed from V and 0 bases from J, the gap between germline ends came to 6 bases. Germline V CDR1 and CDR2: MNHEY, SVGAGI. The CDR3 is 14 residues long.

V and J are TRBV10-3 and TRBJ2-3, with D possibly TRBD1 on 6 matching bases. There are 17 residues in the CDR3. Germline assignment: CDR1 ENHRY and CDR2 SYGVKD. The V and J ends lost 6 bases and 0 bases respectively, with 19 bases between them. The CDR3 region is CAIRTSSDSPSTDTQYF. CDR3 DNA: TGTGCCATCAGAACTTCCTCGGACAGCCCTAGCACAGATACGCAGTATTTT.

Concerning this clone: Germline is not matched at one junction end, which may reflect a read error. The rearrangement joins TRBV5-6 to TRBJ1-2; TRBD1 might be the D (5 bases). The CDR3 extends over 17 amino acids. From germline, CDR1 is SGHDT and CDR2 YYEEEE. Here the CDR3 DNA reads TGTGCCACCAGCTGGGATCGGGGGGGTTTTTCGGTCTATGGCTACACCTTC. Protein: CATSWDRGGFSVYGYTF.

As concerns this clone: Other nucleotide sequences in the sample specify the same CDR3. The chain employs TRBV7-2 and TRBJ2-5; TRBD1 is a possible D gene (6 bases). Trimming removed 0 bases at V and 4 bases at J, with 9 bases between. This CDR3 region has 14 residues. Germline V gene sequence: CDR1 SGHTA, CDR2 FQGNSA. CDR3 protein: CASSLAGRGETQYF. The CDR3 bases are TGTGCCAGCAGCTTAGCGGGCAGGGGAGAGACCCAGTACTTC.

The chain carries TRBV29-1 and TRBJ1-2; D is uncertain. From germline, CDR1 is SQVTM and CDR2 ANQGSEA. Trimming took 6 bases from V and 4 from J, leaving 15 bases between them. The CDR3 sequence is 13 residues long. Here the CDR3 reads CSVDPELGYGYTF. DNA of the CDR3: TGCAGCGTGGACCCCGAACTGGGCTATGGCTACACCTTC. Combining the CDR3 with reference TRBV29-1 and TRBJ1-2 gives the whole variable domain SAVISQKPSRDICQRGTSLTIQCQVDSQVTMMFWYRQQPGQSLTLIATANQGSEATYESGFVIDKFPISRPNLTFSTLTVSNMSPEDSSIYLCSVDPELGYGYTFGSGTRLTVV.

V and J are TRBV7-3 and TRBJ1-6, with 8 bases lining up with TRBD1. This CDR3 region has 13 residues. Unmatched junction bases numbered 7, after V lost 11 bases and J lost 7 bases. Germline CDR1 SGHTA, CDR2 FQGTGA. DNA for the CDR3: TGTGCCGGACCGGACAGGGACAATTCACCCCTCCACTTT. Translated, it gives CAGPDRDNSPLHF.

J is TRBJ1-1 and V is TRBV5-4; 7 bases are shared with TRBD1. Per germline, CDR1 SGHNT and CDR2 YYREEE (reference sequence). This CDR3 has 14 amino acids. The junction had 5 bases not matched to a gene; V was cut back by 6 bases and J by 0 bases. This chain's CDR3 is CASNPGGMNTEAFF. CDR3 DNA: TGTGCCAGCAATCCAGGGGGGATGAACACTGAAGCTTTCTTT. The full variable domain, completed using reference TRBV5-4 and TRBJ1-1, is ETGVTQSPTHLIKTRGQQVTLRCSSQSGHNTVSWYQQALGQGPQFIFQYYREEENGRGNFPPRFSGLQFPNYSSELNVNALELDDSALYLCASNPGGMNTEAFFGQGTRLTVV.

V and J are TRBV7-9 and TRBJ1-1, with D unresolved. CDR1 SEHNR and CDR2 FQNEAQ come from the germline V gene (reference sequence). Trimming shortened V by 1 base and J by 8 bases, and 8 bases separated the two germline ends. This CDR3 region has 12 residues. In DNA form, the CDR3 reads TGTGCCAGCAGCTTAGTACGAGAGGAAGCTTTCTTT. It codes for CASSLVREEAFF. The variable domain in full, completed from reference TRBV7-9 and TRBJ1-1, reads DTGVSQNPRHKITKRGQNVTFRCDPISEHNRLYWYRQTLGQGPEFLTYFQNEAQLEKSRLLSDRFSAERPKGSFSTLEIQRTEQGDSAMYLCASSLVREEAFFGQGTRLTVV.

Here the CDR3 reads CASSVSGGAADTQYF. The CDR3 DNA reads TGTGCCAGCAGTGTTAGCGGGGGGGCCGCAGATACGCAGTATTTT. The chain carries TRBV7-2 and TRBJ2-3, with 11 nucleotides matching TRBD2. V lost 6 bases to trimming and J lost 4 bases; unmatched junction nucleotides: 6. Germline assignment: CDR1 SGHTA and CDR2 FQGNSA. The CDR3 covers 15 residues.

Written as DNA, the CDR3 is TGTGCCAGCAGCTTAGGACAGGGGTACGGCTACGAGCAGTACTTC. It is translated as CASSLGQGYGYEQYF. The rearrangement uses TRBV7-9 and TRBJ2-7; 8 bases agree with TRBD1. This CDR3 is 15 amino acids long. Germline assignment: CDR1 SEHNR and CDR2 FQNEAQ (reference sequence). J lost 3 bases, V lost 1 base, and 5 bases had no gene match.

The chain joins TRBV6-1 to TRBJ1-6; the D gene is possibly TRBD1 (5 bases). V was shortened by 3 bases and J by 5 bases, with 8 bases between the two germline ends. The CDR3 totals 14 residues. The germline V gene encodes CDR1 MNHNS and CDR2 SASEGT. CDR3 DNA: TGTGCCAGCAGTGACAGGACAAATAATTCACCCCTCCACTTT. It encodes CASSDRTNNSPLHF.

The chain carries TRBV7-9 and TRBJ1-1; no clear D. Germline V gene sequence: CDR1 SEHNR, CDR2 FQNEAQ (reference sequence). With 1 base removed from V and 1 base from J, the gap between germline ends came to 13 bases. This CDR3 has 16 residues. The CDR3 DNA sequence: TGTGCCAGCAGCTTAGGGGCAGGCCGGGGGAACACTGAAGCTTTCTTT. Translating it yields CASSLGAGRGNTEAFF.

This clone was recorded once. This chain connects TRBV7-9 to TRBJ1-4; D gene ambiguous. Trimming took off 3 bases at V and 5 bases at J, with 10 bases between the two ends. The CDR3 extends over 14 amino acids. Germline-derived CDR1 and CDR2 are SEHNR and FQNEAQ (reference sequence). The CDR3 region is CASSLPPHNEKLFF. CDR3 nucleotides: TGTGCCAGCAGCTTGCCCCCCCACAATGAAAAACTGTTTTTT. Full variable domain (missing parts from reference TRBV7-9 and TRBJ1-4): DTGVSQNPRHKITKRGQNVTFRCDPISEHNRLYWYRQTLGQGPEFLTYFQNEAQLEKSRLLSDRFSAERPKGSFSTLEIQRTEQGDSAMYLCASSLPPHNEKLFFGSGTQLSVL.

The rearrangement joins TRBV28 to TRBJ1-6; D unclear. The length of the CDR3 is 15 residues. Germline V gives CDR1 MDHEN, CDR2 SYDVKM. The V gene lost 5 bases and the J gene lost 9 bases, with 17 bases spanning the gap. The CDR3 loop is CASSPPTDLRSPLHF. Written as DNA, the CDR3 is TGTGCCAGCAGTCCGCCGACTGACCTGCGTTCACCCCTCCACTTT.

This chain uses TRBV4-2 with TRBJ2-5, with TRBD2 as a possible D gene (5 bases). The CDR3 runs to 17 residues. Between the trimmed V and J ends, which lost 0 bases and 4 bases, there was a span of 18 bases. From germline, CDR1 is LGHNA and CDR2 YNFKEQ. The chain's CDR3 is CASSQDPDGIARETQYF. CDR3 in DNA: TGTGCCAGCAGCCAAGACCCCGACGGCATAGCGAGAGAGACCCAGTACTTC.

The V and J genes are TRBV2 and TRBJ2-1; 8 bases map to TRBD1. CDR1 SNHLY and CDR2 FYNNEI come from the germline V gene. Trimming at V came to 6 bases and at J to 6 bases, leaving 10 bases not matched to a gene. The CDR3 length is 15 residues. In DNA, the CDR3 is TGTGCCAGCAGAGACAGGGGTAGCTGGGGCAATGAGCAGTTCTTC. Its translation is CASRDRGSWGNEQFF. The full variable domain, rest sourced from reference TRBV2 and TRBJ2-1, is EPEVTQTPSHQVTQMGQEVILRCVPISNHLYFYWYRQILGQKVEFLVSFYNNEISEKSEIFDDQFSVERPDGSNFTLKIRSTKLEDSAMYFCASRDRGSWGNEQFFGPGTRLTVL.

The chain employs TRBV7-3 and TRBJ2-2; D is unclear. Germline V gene lookup returns CDR1 SGHTA and CDR2 FQGTGA. CDR3 size: 12 residues. Trimming took off 8 bases at V and 2 bases at J, with 6 bases between the two ends. CDR3 amino acids: CASSRNTGELFF. As DNA, the CDR3 is TGTGCCAGCTCCAGAAACACCGGGGAGCTGTTTTTT. Using reference TRBV7-3 and TRBJ2-2 for the parts outside the CDR3, the full variable domain is GAGVSQTPSNKVTEKGKYVELRCDPISGHTALYWYRQSLGQGPEFLIYFQGTGAADDSGLPNDRFFAVRPEGSVSTLKIQRTERGDSAVYLCASSRNTGELFFGEGSRLTVL.

The DNA for the CDR3 is TGTGCCAGCAGCCAAGCGGGCAGGACAGGGCGGACCGGGGAGCTGTTTTTT. Amino acids: CASSQAGRTGRTGELFF. The J gene is TRBJ2-2, the V gene TRBV14, with TRBD1 matching over 8 bases. The V gene end was trimmed by 1 base and the J gene end by 5 bases; junction bases not matched to a gene: 9. The CDR3 is made up of 17 amino acids. CDR1 is SGHDN and CDR2 is FVKESK in the germline V gene. Variable domain in full (rest from reference TRBV14 and TRBJ2-2): EAGVTQFPSHSVIEKGQTVTLRCDPISGHDNLYWYRRVMGKEIKFLLHFVKESKQDESGMPNNRFLAERTGGTYSTLKVQPAELEDSGVYFCASSQAGRTGRTGELFFGEGSRLTVL.

This rearrangement joins TRBV4-1 to TRBJ1-5, with 9 bases identical to TRBD1. V shed 1 base, J shed 6 bases, and the junction held 7 bases outside the gene matches. The CDR3 runs 16 residues. Germline-derived CDR1 and CDR2 are MGHRA and YSYEKL. This CDR3 is CASSQGGGQGAQPQHF. Here the CDR3 DNA reads TGCGCCAGCAGCCAAGGGGGGGGACAGGGCGCTCAGCCCCAGCATTTT.

This chain links TRBV28 with TRBJ1-1; TRBD1 aligns across 7 bases. From germline, CDR1 is MDHEN and CDR2 SYDVKM. The J segment lost 9 bases and the V segment lost 6 bases, leaving 13 bases of the junction unmatched. The CDR3 is made up of 14 amino acids. DNA of the CDR3: TGTGCCAGCAGCCAAGGGCAGGGGGTCATGAAAGCTTTCTTT. It translates to CASSQGQGVMKAFF.

The chain combines TRBV11-2 with TRBJ2-7; D is unresolved. Between the trimmed V and J ends, which lost 3 bases and 3 bases, there was a span of 9 bases. The CDR3 runs 13 residues. Germline V gene data show CDR1 as SGHAT and CDR2 as FQNNGV. CDR3 nucleotides: TGTGCCAGCAGCTTCGCCCTGATCTACGAGCAGTACTTC. Amino acid sequence: CASSFALIYEQYF.